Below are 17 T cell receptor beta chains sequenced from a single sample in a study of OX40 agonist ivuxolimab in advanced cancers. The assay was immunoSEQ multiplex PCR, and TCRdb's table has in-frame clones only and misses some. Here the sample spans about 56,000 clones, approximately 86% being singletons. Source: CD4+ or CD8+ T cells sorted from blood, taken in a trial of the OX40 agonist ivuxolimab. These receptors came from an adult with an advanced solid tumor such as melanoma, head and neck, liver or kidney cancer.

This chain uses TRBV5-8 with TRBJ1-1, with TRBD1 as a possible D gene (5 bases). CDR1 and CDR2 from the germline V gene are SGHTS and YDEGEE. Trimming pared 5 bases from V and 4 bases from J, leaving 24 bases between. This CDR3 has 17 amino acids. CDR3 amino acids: CASSLPHGRDVSTEAFF. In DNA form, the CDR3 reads TGTGCCAGCAGTTTACCCCACGGTCGGGACGTATCCACTGAAGCTTTCTTT. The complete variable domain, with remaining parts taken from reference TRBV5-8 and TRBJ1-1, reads EAGVTQSPTHLIKTRGQQATLRCSPISGHTSVYWYQQALGLGLQFLLWYDEGEERNRGNFPPRFSGRQFPNYSSELNVNALELEDSALYLCASSLPHGRDVSTEAFFGQGTRLTVV.

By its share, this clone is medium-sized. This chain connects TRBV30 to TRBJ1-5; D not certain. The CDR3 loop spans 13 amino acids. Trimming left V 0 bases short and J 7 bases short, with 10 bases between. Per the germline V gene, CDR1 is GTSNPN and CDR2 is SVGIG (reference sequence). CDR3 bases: TGTGCCTGGAGTGTAGTGGGCCGCCAGCCCCAGCATTTT. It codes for CAWSVVGRQPQHF.

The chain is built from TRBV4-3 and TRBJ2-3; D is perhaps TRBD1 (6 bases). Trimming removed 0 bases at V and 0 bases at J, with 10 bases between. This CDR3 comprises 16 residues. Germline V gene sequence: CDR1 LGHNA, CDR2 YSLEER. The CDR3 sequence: CASSQDLDSSTDTQYF. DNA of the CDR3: TGCGCCAGCAGCCAAGATTTGGACAGTAGCACAGATACGCAGTATTTT.

CDR3 nucleotides: TGTGCCAGCAGTGAAATGGTGGGAGCGGGAGATACGCAGTATTTT. It is translated as CASSEMVGAGDTQYF. The genes are TRBV2 and TRBJ2-3, with a weak D call TRBD2 (6 bases). V lost 2 bases and J 5 bases, leaving 14 bases between the germline ends. Germline CDR1 reads SNHLY; CDR2 reads FYNNEI. The CDR3 loop spans 15 amino acids.

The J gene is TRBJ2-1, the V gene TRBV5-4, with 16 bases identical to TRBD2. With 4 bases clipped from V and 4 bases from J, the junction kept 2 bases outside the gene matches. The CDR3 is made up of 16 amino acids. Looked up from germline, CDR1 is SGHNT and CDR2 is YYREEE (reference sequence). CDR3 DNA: TGTGCCAGCAGCCCGGGACTAGCGGGGGGGTACAATGAGCAGTTCTTC. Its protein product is CASSPGLAGGYNEQFF.

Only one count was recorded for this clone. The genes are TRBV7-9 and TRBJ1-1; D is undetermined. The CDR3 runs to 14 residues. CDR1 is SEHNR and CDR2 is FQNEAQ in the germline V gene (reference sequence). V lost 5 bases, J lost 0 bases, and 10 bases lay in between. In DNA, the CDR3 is TGTGCCAGCAGCCTACAGCGCATGAACACTGAAGCTTTCTTT. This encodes CASSLQRMNTEAFF. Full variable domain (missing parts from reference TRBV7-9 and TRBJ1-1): DTGVSQNPRHKITKRGQNVTFRCDPISEHNRLYWYRQTLGQGPEFLTYFQNEAQLEKSRLLSDRFSAERPKGSFSTLEIQRTEQGDSAMYLCASSLQRMNTEAFFGQGTRLTVV.

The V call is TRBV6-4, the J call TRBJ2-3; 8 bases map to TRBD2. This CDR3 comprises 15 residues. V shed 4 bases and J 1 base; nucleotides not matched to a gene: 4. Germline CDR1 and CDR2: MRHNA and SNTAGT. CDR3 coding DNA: TGTGCCAGCAGTGGAACTAGCGGCCGCACAGATACGCAGTATTTT. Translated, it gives CASSGTSGRTDTQYF.

The CDR3, as DNA: TGTGCCAGCAGCTTCCTAGCGGGGGTCTCCACAGATACGCAGTATTTT. Translation gives CASSFLAGVSTDTQYF. The chain links TRBV7-6 to TRBJ2-3; 10 bases match TRBD2. The length of the CDR3 is 16 residues. Trimming at V came to 3 bases and at J to 2 bases, leaving 5 bases not matched to a gene. Germline CDR1 is SGHVS and CDR2 is FNYEAQ.

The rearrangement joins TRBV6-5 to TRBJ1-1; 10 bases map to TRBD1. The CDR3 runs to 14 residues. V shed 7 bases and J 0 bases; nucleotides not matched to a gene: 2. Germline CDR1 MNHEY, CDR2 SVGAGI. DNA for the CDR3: TGTGCCAGCACGGGACAGGGGATGAACACTGAAGCTTTCTTT. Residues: CASTGQGMNTEAFF.

The CDR3 DNA is TGTGCCAGTAGTCTTGGGGGCCGGACAGATACGCAGTATTTT. Its translation is CASSLGGRTDTQYF. The V gene is TRBV19, the J gene TRBJ2-3, with D tentatively TRBD1 (6 bases). V was cut by 5 bases and J by 3 bases, with 12 bases left in between. CDR1 and CDR2 (germline): LNHDA, SQIVND (reference sequence). CDR3 length: 14 amino acids.

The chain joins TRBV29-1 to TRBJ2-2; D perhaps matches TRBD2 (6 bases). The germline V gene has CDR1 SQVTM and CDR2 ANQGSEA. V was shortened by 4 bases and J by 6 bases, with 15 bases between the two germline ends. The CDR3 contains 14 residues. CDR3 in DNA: TGCAGCGTTGCGGCGGGGCCCCAGGCCGGGGAGCTGTTTTTT. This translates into CSVAAGPQAGELFF.

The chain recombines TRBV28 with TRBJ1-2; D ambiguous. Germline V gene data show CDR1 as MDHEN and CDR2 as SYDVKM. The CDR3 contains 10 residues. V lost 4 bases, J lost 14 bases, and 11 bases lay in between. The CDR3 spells CASSSPPRTF. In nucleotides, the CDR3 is TGTGCCAGCAGTTCTCCTCCCCGGACCTTC.

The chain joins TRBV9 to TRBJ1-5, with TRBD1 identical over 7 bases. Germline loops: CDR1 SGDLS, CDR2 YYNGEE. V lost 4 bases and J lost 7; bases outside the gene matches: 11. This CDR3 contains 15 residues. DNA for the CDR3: TGTGCCAGCAGCCTACACGCACAGGGGATGCAGCCCCAGCATTTT. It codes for CASSLHAQGMQPQHF.

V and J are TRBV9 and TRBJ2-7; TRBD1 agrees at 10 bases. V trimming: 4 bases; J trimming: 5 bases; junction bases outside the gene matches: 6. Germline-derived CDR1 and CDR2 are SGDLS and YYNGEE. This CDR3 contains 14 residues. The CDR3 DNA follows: TGTGCCAGCAGCCTCGGGACAGGGGCCCACGAGCAGTACTTC. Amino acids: CASSLGTGAHEQYF.

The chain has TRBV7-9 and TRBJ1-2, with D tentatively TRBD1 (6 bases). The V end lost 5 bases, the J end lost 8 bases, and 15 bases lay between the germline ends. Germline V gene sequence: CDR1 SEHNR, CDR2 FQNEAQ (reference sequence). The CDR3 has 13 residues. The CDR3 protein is CASSRTGMSGYTF. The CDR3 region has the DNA TGTGCCAGCAGCCGTACAGGGATGTCCGGCTACACCTTC.

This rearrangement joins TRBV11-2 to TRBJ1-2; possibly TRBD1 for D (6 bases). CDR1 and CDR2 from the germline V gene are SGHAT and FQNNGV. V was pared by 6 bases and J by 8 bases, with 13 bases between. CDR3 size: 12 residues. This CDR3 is CASSEGGEGYTF. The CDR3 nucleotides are TGTGCCAGCAGTGAAGGGGGGGAAGGCTACACCTTC. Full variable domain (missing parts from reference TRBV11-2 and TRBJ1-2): EAGVAQSPRYKIIEKRQSVAFWCNPISGHATLYWYQQILGQGPKLLIQFQNNGVVDDSQLPKDRFSAERLKGVDSTLKIQPAKLEDSAVYLCASSEGGEGYTFGSGTRLTVV.

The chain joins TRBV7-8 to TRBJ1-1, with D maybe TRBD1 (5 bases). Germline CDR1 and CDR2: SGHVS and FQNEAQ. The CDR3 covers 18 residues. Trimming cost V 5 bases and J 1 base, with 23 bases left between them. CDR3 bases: TGTGCCAGCAGCGGTCGGGAGGGAGGGGAAATGGGGAACACTGAAGCTTTCTTT. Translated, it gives CASSGREGGEMGNTEAFF.